Included here is one T cell receptor (beta chain) sequence, with context. Its antigen is still unknown. These data come from a study of OX40 agonist ivuxolimab in advanced cancers. The overall study: Hepatocellular carcinoma, melanoma, renal cell or head and neck cancer was diagnosed in the dose-escalation patients.

Excluded were patients having autoimmune disease history or systemic immunosuppression. Assay: immunoSEQ multiplex PCR; the TCRdb copy retains only in-frame clones and omits some. The sample contains 19,000 or so clones, more than 85% of which appear only once. The J segment lost 0 bases and the V segment lost 3 bases, leaving 6 bases of the junction unmatched. The CDR3 is 16 residues long. Germline V gene lookup returns CDR1 SGHRS and CDR2 YFSETQ. Regarding the study as a whole: Normalized T-cell clonal expansion was also low in a subset of nonresponders.

This material consisted of CD4+ or CD8+ T cells sorted from blood, taken in a trial of the OX40 agonist ivuxolimab. The V gene is TRBV5-1, the J gene TRBJ2-1; 7 nucleotides agree with TRBD1. This receptor was obtained from an adult with an advanced solid tumor such as melanoma, head and neck, liver or kidney cancer. The CDR3 sequence: CASSSQQGNSYNEQFF. The CDR3, as DNA: TGCGCCAGCAGCTCCCAACAGGGGAACTCCTACAATGAGCAGTTCTTC.